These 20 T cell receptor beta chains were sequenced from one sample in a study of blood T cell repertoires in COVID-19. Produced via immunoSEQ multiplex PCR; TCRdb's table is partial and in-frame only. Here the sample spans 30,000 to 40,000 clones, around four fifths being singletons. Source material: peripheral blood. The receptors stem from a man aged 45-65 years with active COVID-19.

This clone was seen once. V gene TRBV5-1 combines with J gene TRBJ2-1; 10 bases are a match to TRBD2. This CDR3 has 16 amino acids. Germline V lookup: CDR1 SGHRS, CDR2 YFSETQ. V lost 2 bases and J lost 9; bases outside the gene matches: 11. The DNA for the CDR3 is TGCGCCAGCAGCTTACAAGTTAGCGGGGGGCCGGGTGAGCAGTTCTTC. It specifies CASSLQVSGGPGEQFF.

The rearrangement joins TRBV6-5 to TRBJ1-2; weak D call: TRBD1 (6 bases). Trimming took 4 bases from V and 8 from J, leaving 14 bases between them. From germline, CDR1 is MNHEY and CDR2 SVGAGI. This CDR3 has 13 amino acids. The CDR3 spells CASSFSPGGGYTF. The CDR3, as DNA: TGTGCCAGCAGTTTCAGTCCTGGGGGCGGCTACACCTTC.

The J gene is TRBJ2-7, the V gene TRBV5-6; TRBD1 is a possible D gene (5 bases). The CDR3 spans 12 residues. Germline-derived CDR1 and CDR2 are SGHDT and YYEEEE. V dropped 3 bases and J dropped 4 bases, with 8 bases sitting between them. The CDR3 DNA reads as TGTGCCAGCAGCTCAGGGTTGTACGAGCAGTACTTC. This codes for CASSSGLYEQYF.

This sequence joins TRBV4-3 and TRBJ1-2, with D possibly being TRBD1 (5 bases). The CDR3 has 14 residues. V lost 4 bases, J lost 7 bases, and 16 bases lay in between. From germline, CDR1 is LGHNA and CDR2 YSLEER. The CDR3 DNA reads TGCGCCAGCAGCCTTCGAGGTTCGGGGGTTGGCTACACCTTC. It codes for CASSLRGSGVGYTF.

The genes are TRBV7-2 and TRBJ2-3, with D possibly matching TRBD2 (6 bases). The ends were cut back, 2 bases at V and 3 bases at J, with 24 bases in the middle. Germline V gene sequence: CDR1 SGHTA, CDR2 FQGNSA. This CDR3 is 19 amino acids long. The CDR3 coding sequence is TGTGCCAGCAGCTTACCCTCAGTTTCGTGGGACTTCCCGACAGATACGCAGTATTTT. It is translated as CASSLPSVSWDFPTDTQYF.

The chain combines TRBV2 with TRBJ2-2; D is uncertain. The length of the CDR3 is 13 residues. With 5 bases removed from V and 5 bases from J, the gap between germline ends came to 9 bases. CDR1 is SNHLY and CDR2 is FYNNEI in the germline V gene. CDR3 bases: TGTGCCAGCAGTATGTCAGGAACCGGGGAGCTGTTTTTT. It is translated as CASSMSGTGELFF.

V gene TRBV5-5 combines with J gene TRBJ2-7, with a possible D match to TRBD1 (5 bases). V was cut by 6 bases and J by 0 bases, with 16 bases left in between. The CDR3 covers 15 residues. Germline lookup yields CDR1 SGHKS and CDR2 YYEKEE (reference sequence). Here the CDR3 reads CASNSDTDNSYEQYF. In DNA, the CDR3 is TGTGCCAGCAACTCTGACACGGACAACTCCTACGAGCAGTACTTC.

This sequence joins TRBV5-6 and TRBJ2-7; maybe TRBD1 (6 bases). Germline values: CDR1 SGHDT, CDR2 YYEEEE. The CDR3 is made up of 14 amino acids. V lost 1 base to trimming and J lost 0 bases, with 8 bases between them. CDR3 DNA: TGTGCCAGCAGCTTGAGAGGGGGCTCCTACGAGCAGTACTTC. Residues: CASSLRGGSYEQYF.

CDR3 loop: CASSQGTMNTEAFF. The CDR3 coding sequence is TGTGCCAGCAGCCAGGGGACAATGAACACTGAAGCTTTCTTT. The chain links TRBV11-2 to TRBJ1-1, with D possibly TRBD1 on 6 matching bases. The CDR3 is made up of 14 amino acids. V was trimmed by 5 bases and J by 0 bases, leaving 10 bases between them. Germline V gives CDR1 SGHAT, CDR2 FQNNGV.

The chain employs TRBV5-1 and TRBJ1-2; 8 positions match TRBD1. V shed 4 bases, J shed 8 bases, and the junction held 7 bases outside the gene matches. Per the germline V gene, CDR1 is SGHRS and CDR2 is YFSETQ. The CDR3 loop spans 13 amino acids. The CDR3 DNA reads TGCGCCAGCAGCCGAGGACAGGGAAGCGGCTACACCTTC. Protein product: CASSRGQGSGYTF.

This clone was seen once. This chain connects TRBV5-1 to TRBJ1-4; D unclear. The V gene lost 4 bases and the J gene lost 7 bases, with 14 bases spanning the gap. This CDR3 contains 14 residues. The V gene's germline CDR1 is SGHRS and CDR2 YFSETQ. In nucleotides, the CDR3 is TGCGCCAGCAGCGCGCCCGGGTCCAGTGAAAAACTGTTTTTT. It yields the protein CASSAPGSSEKLFF.

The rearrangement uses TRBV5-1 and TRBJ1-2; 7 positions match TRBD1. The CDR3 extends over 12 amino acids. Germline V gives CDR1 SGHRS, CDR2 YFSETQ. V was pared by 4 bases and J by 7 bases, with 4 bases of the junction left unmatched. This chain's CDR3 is CASSLQGGGYTF. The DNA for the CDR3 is TGCGCCAGCAGCCTCCAGGGGGGTGGCTACACCTTC.

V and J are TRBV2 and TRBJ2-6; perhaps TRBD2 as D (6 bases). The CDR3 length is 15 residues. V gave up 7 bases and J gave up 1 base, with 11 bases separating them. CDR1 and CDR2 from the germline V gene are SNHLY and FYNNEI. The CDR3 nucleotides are TGTGCCAGCACCCCGGGGGTTTCTGGGGCCAACGTCCTGACTTTC. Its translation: CASTPGVSGANVLTF. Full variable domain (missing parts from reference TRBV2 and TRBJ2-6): EPEVTQTPSHQVTQMGQEVILRCVPISNHLYFYWYRQILGQKVEFLVSFYNNEISEKSEIFDDQFSVERPDGSNFTLKIRSTKLEDSAMYFCASTPGVSGANVLTFGAGSRLTVL.

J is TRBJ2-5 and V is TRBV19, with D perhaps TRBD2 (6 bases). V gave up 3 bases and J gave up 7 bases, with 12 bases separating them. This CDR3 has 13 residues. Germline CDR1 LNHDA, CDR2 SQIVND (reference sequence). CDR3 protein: CASSMEGRATQYF. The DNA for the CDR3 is TGTGCCAGTAGTATGGAGGGACGGGCGACCCAGTACTTC.

The CDR3 nucleotides are TGTGCCAGCTCTCAGTACGACGGAGTAACTAATGAAAAACTGTTTTTT. Residues: CASSQYDGVTNEKLFF. The gene calls are TRBV18 and TRBJ1-4; D gene unclear. The V gene lost 6 bases and the J gene lost 1 base, with 15 bases spanning the gap. Germline CDR1 reads KGHSH; CDR2 reads LQKENI. This CDR3 is built from 16 residues.

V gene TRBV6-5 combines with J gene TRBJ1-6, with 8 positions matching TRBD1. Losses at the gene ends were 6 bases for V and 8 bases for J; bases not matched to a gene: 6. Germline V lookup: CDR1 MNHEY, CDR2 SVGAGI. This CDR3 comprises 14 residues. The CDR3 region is CASRIQGVHSPLHF. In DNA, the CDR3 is TGTGCCAGCAGGATACAGGGGGTCCATTCACCCCTCCACTTT.

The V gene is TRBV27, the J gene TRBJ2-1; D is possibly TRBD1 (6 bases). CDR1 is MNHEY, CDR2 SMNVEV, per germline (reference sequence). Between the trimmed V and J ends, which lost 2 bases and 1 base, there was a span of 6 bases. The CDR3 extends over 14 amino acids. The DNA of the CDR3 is TGTGCCAGCAGTTTAAGGGGGTCCTACAATGAGCAGTTCTTC. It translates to CASSLRGSYNEQFF.

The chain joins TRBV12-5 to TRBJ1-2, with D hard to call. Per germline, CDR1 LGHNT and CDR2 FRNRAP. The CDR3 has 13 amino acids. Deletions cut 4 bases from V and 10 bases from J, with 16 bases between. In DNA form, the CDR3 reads TGTGCTAGTGGTTCCCCGCTGGGGAGGGCCTACACCTTC. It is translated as CASGSPLGRAYTF.

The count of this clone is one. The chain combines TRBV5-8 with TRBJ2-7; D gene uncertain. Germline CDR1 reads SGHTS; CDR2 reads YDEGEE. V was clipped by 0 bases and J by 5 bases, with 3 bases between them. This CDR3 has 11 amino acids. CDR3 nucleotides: TGTGCCAGCAGCTTGGGGCACGAGCAGTACTTC. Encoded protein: CASSLGHEQYF.

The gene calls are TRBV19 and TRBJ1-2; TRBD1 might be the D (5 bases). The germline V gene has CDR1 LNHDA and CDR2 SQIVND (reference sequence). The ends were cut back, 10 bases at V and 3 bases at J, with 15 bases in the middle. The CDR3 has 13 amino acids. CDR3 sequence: CATGGAPHYGYTF. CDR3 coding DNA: TGTGCCACCGGGGGTGCCCCTCACTATGGCTACACCTTC.